A single sample gave rise to the 26 T cell receptor beta chains below, sequenced in a study of shared clonotypes between healthy human individuals. Data came from immunoSEQ multiplex PCR; TCRdb stores just in-frame clones and leaves some out. Of 190,000 or so clones listed, about 93% were seen once; the top ten hold 0.067%. The specimen was naive CD4+ T cells sorted from blood. Subset in this sample: CD45RA+ positively selected. The receptor set was obtained from a woman aged 25-40 years in good health.

The chain links TRBV11-2 to TRBJ2-7; 13 bases fit TRBD2. Trimming took 4 bases from V and 6 from J; bases not matched to a gene: 3. Germline CDR1 is SGHAT and CDR2 is FQNNGV. This CDR3 is 14 amino acids long. The chain's CDR3 is CASSWTSGSLEQYF. DNA for the CDR3: TGTGCCAGCAGCTGGACTAGCGGGAGTCTCGAGCAGTACTTC. Looking up the rest from reference TRBV11-2 and TRBJ2-7 gives the full variable domain: EAGVAQSPRYKIIEKRQSVAFWCNPISGHATLYWYQQILGQGPKLLIQFQNNGVVDDSQLPKDRFSAERLKGVDSTLKIQPAKLEDSAVYLCASSWTSGSLEQYFGPGTRLTVT.

V is TRBV5-4 and J is TRBJ1-4; TRBD1 matches at 10 bases. The CDR3 has 14 amino acids. Germline lookup yields CDR1 SGHNT and CDR2 YYREEE (reference sequence). Trimming removed 3 bases from V and 7 bases from J; junction bases left unmatched: 3. CDR3 residues: CASSSRDRGEKLFF. CDR3 in DNA: TGTGCCAGCAGCTCCCGGGACAGGGGTGAAAAACTGTTTTTT.

This chain joins TRBV6-5 and TRBJ1-4; D is uncertain. V was cut by 5 bases and J by 8 bases, with 15 bases left in between. CDR3 size: 14 residues. Germline assignment: CDR1 MNHEY and CDR2 SVGAGI. The CDR3 DNA reads TGTGCCAGCAGTCTCACCCGGGCCAGCGAAAAACTGTTTTTT. As protein: CASSLTRASEKLFF.

The rearrangement uses TRBV4-1 and TRBJ2-2, with 8 bases that match TRBD1. The V gene end was trimmed by 0 bases and the J gene end by 6 bases; junction bases not matched to a gene: 9. This CDR3 has 17 amino acids. Germline values: CDR1 MGHRA, CDR2 YSYEKL. The chain's CDR3 is CASSQDVDQGAAGELFF. For the CDR3, the DNA is TGCGCCAGCAGCCAAGATGTTGACCAGGGGGCCGCCGGGGAGCTGTTTTTT.

This clone has just one count. The chain recombines TRBV5-6 with TRBJ2-7; the match to TRBD1 covers 8 bases. The V and J ends lost 3 bases and 5 bases, in that order; junction bases with no gene match: 4. The CDR3 length is 13 residues. Germline V gene lookup returns CDR1 SGHDT and CDR2 YYEEEE. This CDR3 is CASSWTGINEQYF. CDR3 DNA: TGTGCCAGCAGCTGGACAGGGATCAACGAGCAGTACTTC.

The chain joins TRBV27 to TRBJ1-2; tentatively, D is TRBD1 (5 bases). The CDR3 covers 13 residues. Germline V lookup: CDR1 MNHEY, CDR2 SMNVEV (reference sequence). Trimming took 7 bases from V and 7 from J, leaving 16 bases between them. The CDR3 DNA reads TGTGCCAGCAAAGGGGTGGTCAGTTTTGGCTACACCTTC. Its protein is CASKGVVSFGYTF.

V and J are TRBV19 and TRBJ2-7, with unresolved D. The CDR3 length is 13 residues. V shed 10 bases and J shed 2 bases, with 15 bases lying between them. CDR1 is LNHDA and CDR2 is SQIVND in the germline V gene (reference sequence). CDR3 region: CANYIKRTYEQYF. CDR3 in DNA: TGTGCCAACTACATTAAGAGGACCTACGAGCAGTACTTC.

The rearrangement joins TRBV10-3 to TRBJ2-5; no clear D. V was pared by 2 bases and J by 5 bases, with 9 bases between. The V gene's germline CDR1 is ENHRY and CDR2 SYGVKD. CDR3 length: 13 amino acids. The CDR3, as DNA: TGTGCCATCAGTGAGCGGGCTTGGGAGACCCAGTACTTC. This translates into CAISERAWETQYF.

The sample holds a few counts of this clone. This sequence joins TRBV9 and TRBJ1-1; D ambiguous. CDR3 length: 13 residues. Trimming took 0 bases from V and 2 from J, leaving 5 bases between them. Germline-derived CDR1 and CDR2 are SGDLS and YYNGEE. The CDR3, as DNA: TGTGCCAGCAGCGTAGACCGTAACACTGAAGCTTTCTTT. It translates to CASSVDRNTEAFF.

CDR3 residues: CASSSFHRGRAQPQHF. CDR3 coding DNA: TGTGCCAGCAGTTCATTCCACAGGGGGCGCGCTCAGCCCCAGCATTTT. This chain joins TRBV6-6 and TRBJ1-5; 9 bases match TRBD1. Germline CDR1 and CDR2: MNHNY and SVGAGI (reference sequence). V was clipped by 4 bases and J by 6 bases; unmatched bases: 10. The CDR3 is made up of 16 amino acids.

This CDR3 reads CAWSVGVFSGNTIYF. For the CDR3, the DNA is TGTGCCTGGAGTGTAGGGGTTTTCTCTGGAAACACCATATATTTT. The chain uses TRBV30 and TRBJ1-3; D perhaps matches TRBD1 (5 bases). The length of the CDR3 is 15 residues. V was pared by 0 bases and J by 0 bases, with 9 bases between. Germline CDR1 GTSNPN, CDR2 SVGIG (reference sequence).

V usage is TRBV18 and J usage is TRBJ1-1; D uncertain. With 3 bases removed from V and 2 bases from J, the gap between germline ends came to 7 bases. The germline V gene encodes CDR1 KGHSH and CDR2 LQKENI. The CDR3 length is 13 residues. The CDR3, as DNA: TGTGCCAGCTCACCCCCCCCAAACACTGAAGCTTTCTTT. Residues: CASSPPPNTEAFF.

The count of this clone is one. The J gene is TRBJ1-5, the V gene TRBV19, with 7 bases identical to TRBD1. The CDR3 has 19 amino acids. CDR1 is LNHDA and CDR2 is SQIVND in the germline V gene (reference sequence). V gave up 5 bases and J gave up 0 bases; unmatched junction bases: 16. The CDR3 nucleotides are TGTGCCAGTAGTGCCGGCGGGACAGACGTTTATTATAGCAATCAGCCCCAGCATTTT. This codes for CASSAGGTDVYYSNQPQHF.

The CDR3: CASSMTSGSAEQYF. CDR3 bases: TGTGCCAGCAGCATGACTAGCGGGAGTGCCGAGCAGTACTTC. The chain uses TRBV5-4 and TRBJ2-7; 12 bases agree with TRBD2. The CDR3 spans 14 residues. With V trimmed by 4 bases and J by 6 bases, 5 bases remained unmatched. Germline-derived CDR1 and CDR2 are SGHNT and YYREEE (reference sequence). Full variable domain (outside the CDR3, taken from reference TRBV5-4 and TRBJ2-7): ETGVTQSPTHLIKTRGQQVTLRCSSQSGHNTVSWYQQALGQGPQFIFQYYREEENGRGNFPPRFSGLQFPNYSSELNVNALELDDSALYLCASSMTSGSAEQYFGPGTRLTVT.

The chain couples TRBV2 to TRBJ1-1; a weak D match, TRBD1 (5 bases). This CDR3 contains 13 residues. Trimming stripped 4 bases from V and 10 bases from J, with 16 bases between. Per germline, CDR1 SNHLY and CDR2 FYNNEI. The CDR3 here is CASSGGGAGPAFF. The DNA of the CDR3 is TGTGCCAGCAGTGGTGGAGGGGCAGGACCAGCTTTCTTT.

The V call is TRBV28, the J call TRBJ2-6; D is possibly TRBD1 (5 bases). Germline CDR1 MDHEN, CDR2 SYDVKM. The CDR3 has 19 residues. The V and J ends lost 3 bases and 0 bases respectively, with 18 bases between them. DNA for the CDR3: TGTGCCAGCAGTTTTAAATTGGACATCCCAATCTCTGGGGCCAACGTCCTGACTTTC. Its translation: CASSFKLDIPISGANVLTF. Using reference TRBV28 and TRBJ2-6 for the parts outside the CDR3, the full variable domain is DVKVTQSSRYLVKRTGEKVFLECVQDMDHENMFWYRQDPGLGLRLIYFSYDVKMKEKGDIPEGYSVSREKKERFSLILESASTNQTSMYLCASSFKLDIPISGANVLTFGAGSRLTVL.

The genes are TRBV15 and TRBJ2-6, with a weak D call TRBD2 (6 bases). Germline CDR1 LNHNV, CDR2 YYDKDF (reference sequence). CDR3 size: 18 residues. V gave up 3 bases and J gave up 3 bases, with 18 bases separating them. This chain's CDR3 is CATSRGGVSLLGANVLTF. Written as DNA, the CDR3 is TGTGCCACCAGCAGGGGGGGTGTATCCTTACTTGGGGCCAACGTCCTGACTTTC.

The V call is TRBV19, the J call TRBJ2-5; the match to TRBD2 covers 9 bases. The closer fit of TRBJ2-7 to the DNA end suggests the J call may be wrong. Germline values: CDR1 LNHDA, CDR2 SQIVND (reference sequence). CDR3 length equals 14 residues. The CDR3 nucleotides read TGTGCCAGCGGGGGGCTAGCGGGACCCTACGAGCAGTACTTC. It specifies CASGGLAGPYEQYF.

The chain carries TRBV7-9 and TRBJ2-7; D perhaps matches TRBD2 (6 bases). The CDR3 extends over 15 amino acids. Between the trimmed V and J ends, which lost 5 bases and 6 bases, there was a span of 20 bases. CDR1 is SEHNR, CDR2 FQNEAQ, per germline (reference sequence). The CDR3 DNA follows: TGTGCCAGCAGCCCCGAGGGACTCCGGACTCTCGAGCAGTACTTC. Translated, it gives CASSPEGLRTLEQYF.

This chain links TRBV6-6 with TRBJ2-5; D not resolved. The J call may be wrong; the DNA end is better matched by TRBJ2-7. The germline V gene has CDR1 MNHNY and CDR2 SVGAGI (reference sequence). This CDR3 has 15 amino acids. CDR3 amino acids: CASSYSGPPTNEQYF. CDR3 DNA: TGTGCCAGCAGTTACTCGGGCCCACCCACAAACGAGCAGTACTTC.

This clone came up once. The chain uses TRBV5-1 and TRBJ2-5; 9 nucleotides match TRBD1. The DNA end favors TRBJ2-7, so the J call may be wrong. CDR3 length: 15 amino acids. CDR1 and CDR2 (germline): SGHRS, YFSETQ. The CDR3 DNA sequence: TGCGCCAGCAGCTTGGCCGGGACAGGGAGGCCCGAGCAGTACTTC. Translated, it gives CASSLAGTGRPEQYF.

V usage is TRBV18 and J usage is TRBJ2-7, with D possibly called TRBD1 or TRBD2 (6 bases each). Germline assignment: CDR1 KGHSH and CDR2 LQKENI. The CDR3 loop spans 13 amino acids. V shed 6 bases and J shed 4 bases, with 13 bases lying between them. The CDR3, as DNA: TGTGCCAGCTCTGGAGGGGGGAGGTACGAGCAGTACTTC. Residues: CASSGGGRYEQYF.

The chain combines TRBV6-6 with TRBJ2-5; 7 nucleotides line up with TRBD1. The end of the DNA fits TRBJ2-7 better, so the J call may be wrong. Germline V lookup: CDR1 MNHNY, CDR2 SVGAGI (reference sequence). The CDR3 sequence is 15 residues long. The CDR3: CASSYSDRTAGEQYF. The CDR3 nucleotides read TGTGCCAGCAGTTACTCGGACAGGACTGCGGGCGAGCAGTACTTC.

This chain connects TRBV5-5 to TRBJ2-7, with 9 bases identical to TRBD1. This CDR3 comprises 15 residues. The germline CDR1 and CDR2 sequences are SGHKS and YYEKEE (reference sequence). V lost 4 bases and J lost 2; bases outside the gene matches: 7. The CDR3 sequence: CASSGGRDRAYEQYF. In DNA form, the CDR3 reads TGTGCCAGCAGCGGCGGCCGGGACAGGGCCTACGAGCAGTACTTC.

V is TRBV7-9 and J is TRBJ1-5, with D possibly TRBD1 on 5 matching bases. CDR3 size: 16 residues. The germline V gene encodes CDR1 SEHNR and CDR2 FQNEAQ (reference sequence). Trimming took 1 base from V and 0 from J, leaving 10 bases between them. The CDR3 bases are TGTGCCAGCAGCTTAGATGGGGGGGATAGCAATCAGCCCCAGCATTTT. It specifies CASSLDGGDSNQPQHF.

The CDR3 reads CASSGGSSYNEQFF. In nucleotides, the CDR3 is TGCGCCAGCAGTGGCGGGAGCTCCTACAATGAGCAGTTCTTC. The chain is built from TRBV5-1 and TRBJ2-1, with 7 positions matching TRBD2. The CDR3 loop spans 14 amino acids. V lost 5 bases to trimming and J lost 0 bases; unmatched junction nucleotides: 2. Germline loops: CDR1 SGHRS, CDR2 YFSETQ. The entire variable domain, with the rest obtained from reference TRBV5-1 and TRBJ2-1, is as follows: KAGVTQTPRYLIKTRGQQVTLSCSPISGHRSVSWYQQTPGQGLQFLFEYFSETQRNKGNFPGRFSGRQFSNSRSEMNVSTLELGDSALYLCASSGGSSYNEQFFGPGTRLTVL.